This is a list of T cell receptor beta chains from one sample in a study of PD-1 blockade in classical Hodgkin lymphoma. This table comes from immunoSEQ multiplex PCR, and its TCRdb copy is limited to in-frame clones, with some not included. Of 75,000 to 100,000 clones in the sample, more than 85% were seen once. Specimen: peripheral blood mononuclear cells (PBMCs), collected before the fourth cycle of nivolumab. The receptors come from a human donor with classical Hodgkin lymphoma. Both conserved end residues are part of each CDR3. D genes are given only for firm matches. Size values are once, few and many counts, or a class for expanded clones, and some rows have none.

abundance: once; v_gene: TRBV30; d_gene: NA; j_gene: TRBJ2-1; CDR3aa: CAWSGFVREQFF; CDR3nt: TGTGCCTGGAGTGGTTTCGTCCGTGAGCAGTTCTTC
abundance: NA; v_gene: TRBV5-1; d_gene: NA; j_gene: TRBJ2-2; CDR3aa: CASSLTRTYPNTGELFF; CDR3nt: TGCGCCAGCAGCCTCACTCGGACCTATCCGAACACCGGGGAGCTGTTTTTT
abundance: NA; v_gene: TRBV5-6; d_gene: NA; j_gene: TRBJ2-5; CDR3aa: CASVVQGQETQYF; CDR3nt: TGTGCCAGCGTCGTCCAGGGTCAAGAGACCCAGTACTTC
abundance: NA; v_gene: TRBV19; d_gene: NA; j_gene: TRBJ2-3; CDR3aa: CASLGRGTDTQYF; CDR3nt: TGTGCCTCCCTCGGTCGGGGGACAGATACGCAGTATTTT
abundance: few; v_gene: TRBV27; d_gene: TRBD1; j_gene: TRBJ1-2; CDR3aa: CASSTGQGGYTF; CDR3nt: TGTGCCAGCAGTACAGGACAGGGCGGCTACACCTTC
abundance: NA; v_gene: TRBV7-3; d_gene: NA; j_gene: TRBJ2-2; CDR3aa: CASSLRGIGELFF; CDR3nt: TGTGCCAGCAGCTTAAGGGGAATCGGGGAGCTGTTTTTT
abundance: NA; v_gene: TRBV25-1; d_gene: NA; j_gene: TRBJ1-2; CDR3aa: CASSEPHRYGYTF; CDR3nt: TGTGCCAGCAGTGAACCCCACAGATATGGCTACACCTTC
abundance: NA; v_gene: TRBV27; d_gene: TRBD1; j_gene: TRBJ2-7; CDR3aa: CASRKQGAYEQYF; CDR3nt: TGTGCCAGCAGGAAACAGGGGGCGTACGAGCAGTACTTC
abundance: once; v_gene: TRBV6-5; d_gene: NA; j_gene: TRBJ1-6; CDR3aa: CASSYSQTYSPLHF; CDR3nt: TGTGCCAGCAGTTACAGTCAAACGTATTCACCCCTCCACTTT
abundance: NA; v_gene: TRBV5-1; d_gene: TRBD1; j_gene: TRBJ2-6; CDR3aa: CASSFITGQGRSGANVLTF; CDR3nt: TGCGCCAGCAGCTTCATAACCGGACAGGGTCGCTCTGGGGCCAACGTCCTGACTTTC
abundance: NA; v_gene: TRBV11-3; d_gene: NA; j_gene: TRBJ2-2; CDR3aa: CASSFRSNTGELFF; CDR3nt: TGTGCCAGCAGCTTTCGTTCGAACACCGGGGAGCTGTTTTTT
abundance: NA; v_gene: TRBV11-2; d_gene: NA; j_gene: TRBJ2-7; CDR3aa: CASSLMGAQYF; CDR3nt: TGTGCCAGCAGCTTAATGGGAGCGCAGTACTTC
abundance: few; v_gene: TRBV19; d_gene: TRBD1; j_gene: TRBJ1-2; CDR3aa: CASTRDRAGYGYTF; CDR3nt: TGTGCCAGTACCAGGGACAGGGCTGGCTATGGCTACACCTTC
abundance: NA; v_gene: TRBV7-8; d_gene: NA; j_gene: TRBJ2-7; CDR3aa: CASTDLSPYEQYF; CDR3nt: TGTGCCAGCACGGACCTTTCACCCTACGAGCAGTACTTC
abundance: once; v_gene: TRBV5-1; d_gene: TRBD2; j_gene: TRBJ2-3; CDR3aa: CASSLVGLAGVWGTDTQYF; CDR3nt: TGCGCCAGCAGCTTGGTAGGACTGGCGGGGGTATGGGGCACAGATACGCAGTATTTT
abundance: NA; v_gene: TRBV19; d_gene: TRBD2; j_gene: TRBJ2-7; CDR3aa: CASIDSGSNSYEQYF; CDR3nt: TGTGCCAGTATTGATAGCGGGAGCAACTCCTACGAGCAGTACTTC
abundance: NA; v_gene: TRBV27; d_gene: TRBD2; j_gene: TRBJ2-3; CDR3aa: CASSPDSGGLTDTQYF; CDR3nt: TGTGCCAGCAGTCCCGATAGCGGGGGACTCACAGATACGCAGTATTTT
abundance: NA; v_gene: TRBV7-9; d_gene: NA; j_gene: TRBJ1-5; CDR3aa: CASSPSWDTIQPQHF; CDR3nt: TGTGCCAGCAGCCCGTCGTGGGACACTATCCAGCCCCAGCATTTT
abundance: NA; v_gene: TRBV4-1; d_gene: TRBD1; j_gene: TRBJ2-7; CDR3aa: CASSQPGQGRREQYF; CDR3nt: TGCGCCAGCAGCCAACCCGGACAGGGACGGCGCGAGCAGTACTTC
abundance: NA; v_gene: TRBV28; d_gene: TRBD2; j_gene: TRBJ2-7; CDR3aa: CASSLVVWGGSYEQYF; CDR3nt: TGTGCCAGCAGCCTGGTCGTTTGGGGGGGGTCCTACGAGCAGTACTTC
abundance: NA; v_gene: TRBV14; d_gene: NA; j_gene: TRBJ1-1; CDR3aa: CASSQAGWAQNTEAFF; CDR3nt: TGTGCCAGCAGCCAAGCCGGGTGGGCCCAGAACACTGAAGCTTTCTTT
abundance: NA; v_gene: TRBV7-3; d_gene: TRBD2; j_gene: TRBJ2-5; CDR3aa: CASSLTSGVQETQYF; CDR3nt: TGTGCCAGCAGCTTAACTAGCGGGGTACAAGAGACCCAGTACTTC
abundance: NA; v_gene: TRBV11-3; d_gene: TRBD1; j_gene: TRBJ2-3; CDR3aa: CASSSPVTGGDTDTQYF; CDR3nt: TGTGCCAGCAGCTCGCCGGTCACAGGGGGCGATACAGATACGCAGTATTTT
abundance: NA; v_gene: TRBV4-1; d_gene: TRBD2; j_gene: TRBJ2-3; CDR3aa: CASSPGLAGGSDTQYF; CDR3nt: TGCGCCAGCAGCCCCGGGCTAGCGGGAGGTTCAGATACGCAGTATTTT
abundance: NA; v_gene: TRBV18; d_gene: NA; j_gene: TRBJ2-7; CDR3aa: CASSPPWDTYEQYF; CDR3nt: TGTGCCAGCTCACCACCGTGGGACACCTACGAGCAGTACTTC